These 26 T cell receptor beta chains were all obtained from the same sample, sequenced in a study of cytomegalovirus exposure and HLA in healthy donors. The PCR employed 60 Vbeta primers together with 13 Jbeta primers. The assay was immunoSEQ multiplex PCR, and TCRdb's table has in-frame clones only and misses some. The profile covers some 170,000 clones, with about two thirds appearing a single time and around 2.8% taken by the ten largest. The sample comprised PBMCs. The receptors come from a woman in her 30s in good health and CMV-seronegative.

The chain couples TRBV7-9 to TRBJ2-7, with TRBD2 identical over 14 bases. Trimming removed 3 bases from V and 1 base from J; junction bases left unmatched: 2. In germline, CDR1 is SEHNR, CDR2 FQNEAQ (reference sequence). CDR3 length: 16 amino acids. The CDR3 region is CASSFGTSGGSYEQYF. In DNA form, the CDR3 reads TGTGCCAGCAGCTTCGGGACTAGCGGGGGTTCCTACGAGCAGTACTTC.

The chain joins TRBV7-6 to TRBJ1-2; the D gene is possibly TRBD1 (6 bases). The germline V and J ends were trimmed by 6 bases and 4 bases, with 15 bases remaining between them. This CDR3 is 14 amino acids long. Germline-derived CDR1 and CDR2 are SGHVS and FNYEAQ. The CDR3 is CASRPQGQGYGYTF. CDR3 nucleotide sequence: TGTGCCAGCAGACCTCAGGGGCAGGGCTATGGCTACACCTTC.

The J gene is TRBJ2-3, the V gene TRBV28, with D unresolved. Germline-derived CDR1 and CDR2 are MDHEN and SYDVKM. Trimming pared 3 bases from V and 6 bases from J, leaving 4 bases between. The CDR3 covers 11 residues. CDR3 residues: CASSFVDTQYF. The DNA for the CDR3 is TGTGCCAGCAGTTTCGTGGATACGCAGTATTTT.

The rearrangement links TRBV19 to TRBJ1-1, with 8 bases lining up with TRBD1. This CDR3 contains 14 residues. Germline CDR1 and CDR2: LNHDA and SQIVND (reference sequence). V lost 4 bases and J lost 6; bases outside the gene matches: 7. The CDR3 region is CASSKGSGGAEAFF. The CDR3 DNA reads TGTGCCAGTAGTAAGGGTTCAGGGGGCGCTGAAGCTTTCTTT.

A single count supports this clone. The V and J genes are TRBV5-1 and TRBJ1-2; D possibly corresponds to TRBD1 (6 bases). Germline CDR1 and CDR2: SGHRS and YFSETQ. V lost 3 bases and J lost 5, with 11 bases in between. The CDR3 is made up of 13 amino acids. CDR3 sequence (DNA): TGCGCCAGCAGCTCGGACAGAACGTATGGCTACACCTTC. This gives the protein CASSSDRTYGYTF. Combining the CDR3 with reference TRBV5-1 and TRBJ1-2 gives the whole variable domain KAGVTQTPRYLIKTRGQQVTLSCSPISGHRSVSWYQQTPGQGLQFLFEYFSETQRNKGNFPGRFSGRQFSNSRSEMNVSTLELGDSALYLCASSSDRTYGYTFGSGTRLTVV.

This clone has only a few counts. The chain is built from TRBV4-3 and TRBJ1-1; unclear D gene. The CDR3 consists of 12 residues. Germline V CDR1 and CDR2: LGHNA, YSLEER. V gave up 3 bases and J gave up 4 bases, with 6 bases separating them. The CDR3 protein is CASSQGATEAFF. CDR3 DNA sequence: TGCGCCAGCAGCCAGGGAGCCACTGAAGCTTTCTTT.

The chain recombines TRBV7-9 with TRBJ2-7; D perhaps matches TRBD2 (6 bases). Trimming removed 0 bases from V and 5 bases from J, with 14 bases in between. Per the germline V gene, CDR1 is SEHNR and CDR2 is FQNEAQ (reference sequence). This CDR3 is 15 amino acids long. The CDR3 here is CASSLAAAAGHEQYF. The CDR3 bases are TGTGCCAGCAGCTTAGCCGCTGCGGCGGGGCACGAGCAGTACTTC.

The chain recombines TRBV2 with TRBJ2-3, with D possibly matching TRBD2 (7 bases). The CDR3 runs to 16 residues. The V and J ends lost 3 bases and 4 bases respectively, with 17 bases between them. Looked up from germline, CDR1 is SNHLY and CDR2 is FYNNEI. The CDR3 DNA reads TGTGCCAGCAGTGATGAGGGAGGGGGGCCGTCAGATACGCAGTATTTT. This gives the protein CASSDEGGGPSDTQYF.

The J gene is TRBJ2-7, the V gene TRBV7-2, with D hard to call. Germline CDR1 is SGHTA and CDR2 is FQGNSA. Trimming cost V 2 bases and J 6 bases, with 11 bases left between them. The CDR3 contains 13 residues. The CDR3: CASSLSLQVEQYF. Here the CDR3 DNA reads TGTGCCAGCAGCTTATCTCTGCAGGTCGAGCAGTACTTC. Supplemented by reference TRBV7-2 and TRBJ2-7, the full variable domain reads GAGVSQSPSNKVTEKGKDVELRCDPISGHTALYWYRQSLGQGLEFLIYFQGNSAPDKSGLPSDRFSAERTGGSVSTLTIQRTQQEDSAVYLCASSLSLQVEQYFGPGTRLTVT.

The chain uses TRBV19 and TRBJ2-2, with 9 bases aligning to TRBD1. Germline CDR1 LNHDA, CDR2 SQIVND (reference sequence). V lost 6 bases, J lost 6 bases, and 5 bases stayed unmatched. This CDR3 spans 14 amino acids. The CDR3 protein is CASRWDREAGELFF. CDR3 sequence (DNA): TGTGCCAGTAGATGGGACAGGGAGGCCGGGGAGCTGTTTTTT.

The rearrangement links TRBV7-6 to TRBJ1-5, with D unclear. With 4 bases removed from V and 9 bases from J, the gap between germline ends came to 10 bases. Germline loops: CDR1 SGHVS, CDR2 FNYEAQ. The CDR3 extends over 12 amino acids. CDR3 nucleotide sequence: TGTGCCAGCAGCTCGGCTCGGGGGCCCCAGCATTTT. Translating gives CASSSARGPQHF. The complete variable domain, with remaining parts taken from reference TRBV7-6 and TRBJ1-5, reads GAGVSQSPRYKVTKRGQDVALRCDPISGHVSLYWYRQALGQGPEFLTYFNYEAQQDKSGLPNDRFSAERPEGSISTLTIQRTEQRDSAMYRCASSSARGPQHFGDGTRLSIL.

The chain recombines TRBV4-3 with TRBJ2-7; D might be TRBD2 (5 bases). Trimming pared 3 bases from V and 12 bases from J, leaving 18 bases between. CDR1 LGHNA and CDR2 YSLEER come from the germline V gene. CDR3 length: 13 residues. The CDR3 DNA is TGCGCCAGCAGCCATCCCGCTGACTGTGGAGGGTACTTC. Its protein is CASSHPADCGGYF.

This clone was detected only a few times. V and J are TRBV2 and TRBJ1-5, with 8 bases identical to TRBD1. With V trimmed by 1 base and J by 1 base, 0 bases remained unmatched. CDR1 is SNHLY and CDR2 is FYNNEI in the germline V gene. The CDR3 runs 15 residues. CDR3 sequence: CASSEGTGSNQPQHF. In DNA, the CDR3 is TGTGCCAGCAGTGAAGGGACAGGGAGCAATCAGCCCCAGCATTTT. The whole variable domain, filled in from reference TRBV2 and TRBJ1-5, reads EPEVTQTPSHQVTQMGQEVILRCVPISNHLYFYWYRQILGQKVEFLVSFYNNEISEKSEIFDDQFSVERPDGSNFTLKIRSTKLEDSAMYFCASSEGTGSNQPQHFGDGTRLSIL.

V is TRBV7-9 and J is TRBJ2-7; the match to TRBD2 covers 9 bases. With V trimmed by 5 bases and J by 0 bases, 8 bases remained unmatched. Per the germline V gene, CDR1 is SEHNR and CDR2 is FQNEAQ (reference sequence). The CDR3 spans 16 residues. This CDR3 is CASSKIAGAFSYEQYF. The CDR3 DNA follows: TGTGCCAGCAGCAAAATAGCGGGGGCGTTCTCCTACGAGCAGTACTTC. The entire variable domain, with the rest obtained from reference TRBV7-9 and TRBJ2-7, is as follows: DTGVSQNPRHKITKRGQNVTFRCDPISEHNRLYWYRQTLGQGPEFLTYFQNEAQLEKSRLLSDRFSAERPKGSFSTLEIQRTEQGDSAMYLCASSKIAGAFSYEQYFGPGTRLTVT.

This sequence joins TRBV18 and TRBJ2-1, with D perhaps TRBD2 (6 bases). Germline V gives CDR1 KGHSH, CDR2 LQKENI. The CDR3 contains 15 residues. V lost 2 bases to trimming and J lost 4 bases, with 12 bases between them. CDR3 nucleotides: TGTGCCAGCTCACCAAGGTCTAGCGCGTACAATGAGCAGTTCTTC. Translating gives CASSPRSSAYNEQFF. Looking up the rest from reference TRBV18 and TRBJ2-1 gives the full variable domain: NAGVMQNPRHLVRRRGQEARLRCSPMKGHSHVYWYRQLPEEGLKFMVYLQKENIIDESGMPKERFSAEFPKEGPSILRIQQVVRGDSAAYFCASSPRSSAYNEQFFGPGTRLTVL.

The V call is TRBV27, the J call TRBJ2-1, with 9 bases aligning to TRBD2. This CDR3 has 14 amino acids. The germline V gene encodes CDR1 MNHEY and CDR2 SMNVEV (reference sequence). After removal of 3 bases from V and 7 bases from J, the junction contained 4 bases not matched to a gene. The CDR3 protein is CASSFGGGGNEQFF. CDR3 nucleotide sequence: TGTGCCAGCAGTTTTGGCGGGGGGGGGAATGAGCAGTTCTTC.

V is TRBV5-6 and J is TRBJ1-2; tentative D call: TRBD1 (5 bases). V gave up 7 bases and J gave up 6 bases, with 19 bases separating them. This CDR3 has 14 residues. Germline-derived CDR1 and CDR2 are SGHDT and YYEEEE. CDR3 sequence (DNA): TGTGCCAGCTGTCTTCGCGGGACGGTGGATGGCTACACCTTC. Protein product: CASCLRGTVDGYTF. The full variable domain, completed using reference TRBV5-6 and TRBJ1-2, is DAGVTQSPTHLIKTRGQQVTLRCSPKSGHDTVSWYQQALGQGPQFIFQYYEEEERQRGNFPDRFSGHQFPNYSSELNVNALLLGDSALYLCASCLRGTVDGYTFGSGTRLTVV.

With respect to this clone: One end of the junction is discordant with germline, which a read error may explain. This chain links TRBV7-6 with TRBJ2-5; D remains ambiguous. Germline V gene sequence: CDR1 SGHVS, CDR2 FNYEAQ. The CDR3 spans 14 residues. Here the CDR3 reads CASSLPGAQGTQYF. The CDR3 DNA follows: TGTGCCAGCAGCTTACCAGGCGCCCAAGGGACCCAGTACTTC.

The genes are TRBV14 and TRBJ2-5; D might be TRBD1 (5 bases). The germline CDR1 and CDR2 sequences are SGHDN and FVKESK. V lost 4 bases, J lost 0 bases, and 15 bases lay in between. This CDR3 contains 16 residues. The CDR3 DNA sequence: TGTGCCAGCAGCCCTATGAGAGCAGGGTACCAAGAGACCCAGTACTTC. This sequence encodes CASSPMRAGYQETQYF.

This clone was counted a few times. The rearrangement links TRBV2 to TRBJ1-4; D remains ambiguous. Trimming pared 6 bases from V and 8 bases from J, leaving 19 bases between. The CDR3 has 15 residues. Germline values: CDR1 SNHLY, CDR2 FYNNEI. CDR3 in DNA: TGTGCCAGCAGGCGAATCGGCTCCTCCGGGGAAAAACTGTTTTTT. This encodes CASRRIGSSGEKLFF.

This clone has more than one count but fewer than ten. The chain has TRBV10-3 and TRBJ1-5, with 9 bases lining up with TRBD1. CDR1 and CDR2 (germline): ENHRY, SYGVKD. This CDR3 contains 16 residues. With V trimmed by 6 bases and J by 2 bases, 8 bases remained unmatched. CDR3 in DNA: TGTGCCATCAGGGAGGGACAGGGAGTCGGCAATCAGCCCCAGCATTTT. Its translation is CAIREGQGVGNQPQHF.

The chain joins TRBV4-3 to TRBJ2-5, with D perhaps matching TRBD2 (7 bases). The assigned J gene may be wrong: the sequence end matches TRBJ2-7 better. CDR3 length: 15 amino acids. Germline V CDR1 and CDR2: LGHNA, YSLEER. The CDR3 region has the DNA TGCGCCAGCAGCCAAGTAAGGGGGGGCGCTTTCGAGCAGTACTTC. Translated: CASSQVRGGAFEQYF.

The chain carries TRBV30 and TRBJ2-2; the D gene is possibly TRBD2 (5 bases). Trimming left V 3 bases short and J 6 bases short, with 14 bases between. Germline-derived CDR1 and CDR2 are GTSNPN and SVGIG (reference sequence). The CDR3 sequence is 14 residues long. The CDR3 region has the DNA TGTGCCTGGAGCTTGTCTGCGGGCCCCGGGGAGCTGTTTTTT. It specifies CAWSLSAGPGELFF.

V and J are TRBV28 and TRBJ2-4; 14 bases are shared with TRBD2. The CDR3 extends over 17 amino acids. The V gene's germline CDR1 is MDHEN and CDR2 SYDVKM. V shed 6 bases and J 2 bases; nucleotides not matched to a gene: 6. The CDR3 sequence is CASRGTSGRGSKNIQYF. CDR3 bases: TGTGCCAGCAGAGGGACTAGCGGGAGAGGTTCCAAAAACATTCAGTACTTC.

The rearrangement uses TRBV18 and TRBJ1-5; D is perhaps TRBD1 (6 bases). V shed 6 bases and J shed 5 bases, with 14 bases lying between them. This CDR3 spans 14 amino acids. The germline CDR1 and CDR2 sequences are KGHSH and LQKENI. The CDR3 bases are TGTGCCAGCTCGCAACAGGGAGCCGATCAGCCCCAGCATTTT. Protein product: CASSQQGADQPQHF. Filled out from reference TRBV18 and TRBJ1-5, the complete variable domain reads NAGVMQNPRHLVRRRGQEARLRCSPMKGHSHVYWYRQLPEEGLKFMVYLQKENIIDESGMPKERFSAEFPKEGPSILRIQQVVRGDSAAYFCASSQQGADQPQHFGDGTRLSIL.

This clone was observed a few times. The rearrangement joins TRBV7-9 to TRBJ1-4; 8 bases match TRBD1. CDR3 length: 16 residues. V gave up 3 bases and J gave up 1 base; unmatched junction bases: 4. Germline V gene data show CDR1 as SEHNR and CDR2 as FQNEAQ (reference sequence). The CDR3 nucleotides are TGTGCCAGCAGCTTGACCGGGACAGGAACTAATGAAAAACTGTTTTTT. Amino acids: CASSLTGTGTNEKLFF.